These 15 T cell receptor beta chains came from one sample sequenced in a study of control samples from healthy donors and cancer patients (dated by TCRdb to the early 2020s). The library came from the immunoSEQ multiplex PCR assay. In its TCRdb copy, this immuneACCESS table keeps in-frame sequences only and misses some clones. Where compared with another copy, unresolved V genes explain less than half of these, and the others have no known cause. Present in this sample are 120,000 to 150,000 clones, 80% to 95% of which were seen just once. Approximately 2.9% of the sample rests with the top ten. Sequencing input: blood. These receptors were obtained from a young man in good health.

The chain links TRBV6-5 to TRBJ1-3; 8 bases map to TRBD1. Germline V gives CDR1 MNHEY, CDR2 SVGAGI. J was trimmed by 1 base and V by 7 bases; bases with no gene match: 6. The CDR3 is made up of 15 amino acids. CDR3 loop: CASTETGGSGNTIYF. The CDR3 coding sequence is TGTGCCAGCACCGAAACAGGGGGGTCTGGAAACACCATATATTTT.

The V and J genes are TRBV20-1 and TRBJ1-1; D is perhaps TRBD1 (5 bases). With 7 bases removed from V and 5 bases from J, the gap between germline ends came to 11 bases. The CDR3 consists of 11 residues. Germline V gene sequence: CDR1 DFQATT, CDR2 SNEGSKA (reference sequence). This CDR3 reads CSGRDLTEAFF. The CDR3 DNA is TGCAGTGGCAGGGATCTGACTGAAGCTTTCTTT.

The chain is built from TRBV5-5 and TRBJ1-5; 7 nucleotides agree with TRBD1. Losses at the gene ends were 5 bases for V and 4 bases for J; bases not matched to a gene: 9. Germline CDR1 SGHKS, CDR2 YYEKEE (reference sequence). The CDR3 has 15 residues. The CDR3 is CASSRETGANQPQHF. The DNA for the CDR3 is TGTGCCAGCAGTCGCGAAACAGGGGCTAATCAGCCCCAGCATTTT. The variable domain in full, completed from reference TRBV5-5 and TRBJ1-5, reads DAGVTQSPTHLIKTRGQQVTLRCSPISGHKSVSWYQQVLGQGPQFIFQYYEKEERGRGNFPDRFSARQFPNYSSELNVNALLLGDSALYLCASSRETGANQPQHFGDGTRLSIL.

The chain employs TRBV29-1 and TRBJ2-7, with unresolved D. The germline CDR1 and CDR2 sequences are SQVTM and ANQGSEA. V gave up 4 bases and J gave up 5 bases, with 12 bases separating them. This CDR3 comprises 12 residues. The CDR3 DNA is TGCAGCGTTGTCTCAGATGGGAACGAGCAGTACTTC. As protein: CSVVSDGNEQYF.

The chain couples TRBV6-5 to TRBJ1-5; tentatively, D is TRBD1 (5 bases). Trimming took 10 bases from V and 3 from J, leaving 16 bases between them. Per germline, CDR1 MNHEY and CDR2 SVGAGI. The CDR3 covers 14 residues. The CDR3 loop is CATAQGPLNQPQHF. The CDR3, as DNA: TGTGCCACCGCTCAGGGCCCCCTCAATCAGCCCCAGCATTTT.

The chain joins TRBV19 to TRBJ1-5; maybe TRBD1 (5 bases). CDR3 length equals 15 residues. Trimming removed 1 base at V and 3 bases at J, with 10 bases between. The germline CDR1 and CDR2 sequences are LNHDA and SQIVND (reference sequence). The CDR3 reads CASSIAGDLNQPQHF. DNA of the CDR3: TGTGCCAGTAGTATAGCGGGGGACCTCAATCAGCCCCAGCATTTT.

The chain joins TRBV19 to TRBJ2-1; TRBD1 matches 7 bases. This CDR3 is built from 14 residues. J gave up 4 bases and V 4 bases, and 4 bases lay outside the gene matches. Germline-derived CDR1 and CDR2 are LNHDA and SQIVND (reference sequence). The DNA for the CDR3 is TGTGCCAGTAGTACGCCACAGGGGTACAATGAGCAGTTCTTC. Amino acids: CASSTPQGYNEQFF.

The rearrangement joins TRBV5-1 to TRBJ2-7, with a possible D match to TRBD1 (6 bases). From germline, CDR1 is SGHRS and CDR2 YFSETQ. The V end was cut by 4 bases, the J end by 5 bases, with 22 bases between. The CDR3 spans 16 residues. The CDR3, as DNA: TGCGCCAGCAGCCCGCTTACAGGGAATGGACTGGACGAGCAGTACTTC. Translation gives CASSPLTGNGLDEQYF.

The CDR3 here is CASSIGQGNGYTF. The CDR3 DNA is TGTGCCAGTAGTATAGGGCAGGGGAATGGCTACACCTTC. This chain uses TRBV19 with TRBJ1-2, with a weak D call TRBD1 (6 bases). Trimming pared 1 base from V and 6 bases from J, leaving 9 bases between. The CDR3 loop spans 13 amino acids. CDR1 and CDR2 from the germline V gene are LNHDA and SQIVND (reference sequence).

This clone was found once. The chain couples TRBV2 to TRBJ1-4; tentative D call: TRBD1 (6 bases). Trimming removed 2 bases from V and 7 bases from J, with 8 bases in between. The CDR3 runs to 13 residues. From germline, CDR1 is SNHLY and CDR2 FYNNEI. CDR3 protein: CASSESRGEKLFF. The DNA for the CDR3 is TGTGCCAGCAGTGAAAGCAGGGGTGAAAAACTGTTTTTT.

The chain employs TRBV7-3 and TRBJ1-6, with D possibly TRBD1 on 6 matching bases. The CDR3 contains 13 residues. Germline-derived CDR1 and CDR2 are SGHTA and FQGTGA. The ends were cut back, 5 bases at V and 10 bases at J, with 12 bases in the middle. The CDR3 DNA reads as TGTGCCAGCAGCACGAACAGGGAATCACCCCTCCACTTT. This translates into CASSTNRESPLHF.

The V gene is TRBV10-1, the J gene TRBJ2-3; D remains ambiguous. The V and J ends lost 0 bases and 4 bases respectively, with 5 bases between them. Germline V gene lookup returns CDR1 WNHNN and CDR2 SYGVQD (reference sequence). The CDR3 sequence is 13 residues long. The CDR3 region is CASSESWSDTQYF. Here the CDR3 DNA reads TGCGCCAGCAGTGAGTCCTGGTCAGATACGCAGTATTTT.

V usage is TRBV27 and J usage is TRBJ2-3; D is uncertain. Trimming cost V 0 bases and J 3 bases, with 10 bases left between them. Germline assignment: CDR1 MNHEY and CDR2 SMNVEV (reference sequence). The CDR3 contains 15 residues. CDR3 nucleotide sequence: TGTGCCAGCAGTTTATCAAAGCGTCGGACAGATACGCAGTATTTT. This gives the protein CASSLSKRRTDTQYF.

This clone was observed once. J is TRBJ1-1 and V is TRBV7-9; D ambiguous. CDR3 size: 18 residues. Germline lookup yields CDR1 SEHNR and CDR2 FQNEAQ (reference sequence). Trimming cost V 1 base and J 0 bases, with 18 bases left between them. In nucleotides, the CDR3 is TGTGCCAGCAGCTTAGATATCTGGCGCCTCATCCTGAACACTGAAGCTTTCTTT. Amino acids: CASSLDIWRLILNTEAFF.

This clone was counted a single time. The chain has TRBV28 and TRBJ1-1; weak D call: TRBD1 (5 bases). CDR1 is MDHEN, CDR2 SYDVKM, per germline. The CDR3 covers 15 residues. The germline V and J ends were trimmed by 2 bases and 1 base, with 11 bases remaining between them. The CDR3 protein is CASSLPSTGNTEAFF. The CDR3 DNA follows: TGTGCCAGCAGTTTACCCTCCACAGGGAACACTGAAGCTTTCTTT.